The 16 T cell receptor beta chains below all came from one sample that was sequenced in a study of blood T cell repertoires in COVID-19. The assay was immunoSEQ multiplex PCR, and TCRdb's table has in-frame clones only and misses some. Here the sample spans over 90,000 clones, more than 80% being singletons. Material for sequencing was peripheral blood. These receptors were collected from a woman in her sixties with acute or convalescent COVID-19.

The V and J genes are TRBV10-3 and TRBJ2-5; 7 positions match TRBD2. Germline loops: CDR1 ENHRY, CDR2 SYGVKD. The ends lost 3 bases at V and 5 bases at J; junction bases unmatched: 6. CDR3 length: 14 residues. CDR3: CAISEALGGETQYF. The CDR3, as DNA: TGTGCCATCAGTGAAGCGCTGGGGGGGGAGACCCAGTACTTC.

This clone was counted a single time. The rearrangement uses TRBV2 and TRBJ2-7, with 16 bases identical to TRBD2. V lost 2 bases, J lost 3 bases, and 13 bases stayed unmatched. Germline V gene lookup returns CDR1 SNHLY and CDR2 FYNNEI. The CDR3 extends over 20 amino acids. In DNA form, the CDR3 reads TGTGCCAGCAGTGAACCGCCCGGGACTAGCGGGAGGGGGGGGGTCTACGAGCAGTACTTC. Translating it yields CASSEPPGTSGRGGVYEQYF.

The CDR3 reads CASRDSYNQPQHF. In nucleotides, the CDR3 is TGTGCCAGTAGGGACAGCTACAATCAGCCCCAGCATTTT. The genes are TRBV19 and TRBJ1-5, with D tentatively TRBD1 (6 bases). This CDR3 has 13 residues. Germline CDR1 and CDR2: LNHDA and SQIVND (reference sequence). The ends were cut back, 6 bases at V and 3 bases at J, with 9 bases in the middle.

The chain employs TRBV27 and TRBJ1-1; D perhaps matches TRBD1 (6 bases). The CDR3 loop spans 16 amino acids. Trimming shortened V by 10 bases and J by 4 bases, and 25 bases separated the two germline ends. CDR1 is MNHEY and CDR2 is SMNVEV in the germline V gene (reference sequence). The CDR3 sequence is CATHPPDRFRGTEAFF. The DNA for the CDR3 is TGTGCCACCCATCCCCCCGACAGGTTTAGGGGCACTGAAGCTTTCTTT.

The chain joins TRBV28 to TRBJ1-2; D is uncertain. Trimming left V 8 bases short and J 2 bases short, with 15 bases between. Germline V CDR1 and CDR2: MDHEN, SYDVKM. The CDR3 is 14 residues long. This CDR3 reads CASGRQATNYGYTF. CDR3 in DNA: TGTGCCAGCGGCCGTCAGGCAACAAACTATGGCTACACCTTC.

The gene calls are TRBV10-2 and TRBJ1-2; D perhaps matches TRBD1 (6 bases). The CDR3 has 15 residues. Germline V gives CDR1 WSHSY, CDR2 SAAADI. Deletions cut 2 bases from V and 9 bases from J, with 19 bases between. DNA of the CDR3: TGCGCCAGCAGTGAGGGCCAGGGGACGTCTAGTAGCTACACCTTC. This encodes CASSEGQGTSSSYTF.

V is TRBV19 and J is TRBJ1-2, with 9 bases that match TRBD1. Germline V gives CDR1 LNHDA, CDR2 SQIVND (reference sequence). The CDR3 contains 15 residues. The V gene end was trimmed by 6 bases and the J gene end by 3 bases; junction bases not matched to a gene: 8. The CDR3 DNA reads TGTGCCAGTAGCCCTACAGGGGGCCGTGACTATGGCTACACCTTC. It translates to CASSPTGGRDYGYTF.

The V call is TRBV30, the J call TRBJ1-1; no definite D call. Germline lookup yields CDR1 GTSNPN and CDR2 SVGIG (reference sequence). Trimming took 4 bases from V and 11 from J, leaving 20 bases between them. The CDR3 loop spans 13 amino acids. The CDR3 protein is CAWIGLGSVYAFF. CDR3 coding DNA: TGTGCCTGGATTGGACTGGGAAGCGTTTACGCTTTCTTT.

This clone was recorded a few times. This chain connects TRBV4-2 to TRBJ1-1, with D possibly being TRBD1 (6 bases). This CDR3 comprises 15 residues. CDR1 LGHNA and CDR2 YNFKEQ come from the germline V gene. V was shortened by 4 bases and J by 4 bases, with 16 bases between the two germline ends. The CDR3 loop is CASSLQQGGGTEAFF. In nucleotides, the CDR3 is TGTGCCAGCAGCCTCCAACAGGGAGGGGGCACTGAAGCTTTCTTT.

This clone has just one count. The chain employs TRBV11-3 and TRBJ2-2; 13 bases line up with TRBD2. The germline gives CDR1 SGHNT, CDR2 YENEEA. V trimming: 5 bases; J trimming: 0 bases; junction bases outside the gene matches: 6. The length of the CDR3 is 18 residues. CDR3 coding DNA: TGTGCCAGCAGCCCTACGGGACTAGCGGGATCGAACACCGGGGAGCTGTTTTTT. This codes for CASSPTGLAGSNTGELFF.

The rearrangement uses TRBV27 and TRBJ1-5; 7 nucleotides align to TRBD1. The germline CDR1 and CDR2 sequences are MNHEY and SMNVEV (reference sequence). The CDR3 sequence is 15 residues long. V gave up 3 bases and J gave up 0 bases; unmatched junction bases: 2. The CDR3 DNA reads as TGTGCCAGCAGTTTTGGGACAGATAGCAATCAGCCCCAGCATTTT. Translating gives CASSFGTDSNQPQHF.

The genes are TRBV29-1 and TRBJ1-1; 9 positions agree with TRBD1. The CDR3 has 15 amino acids. The ends lost 1 base at V and 5 bases at J; junction bases unmatched: 8. Germline CDR1 reads SQVTM; CDR2 reads ANQGSEA. CDR3 nucleotides: TGCAGCGTTGAAGTCTACAGGGGGCTAGGGACTGAAGCTTTCTTT. It is translated as CSVEVYRGLGTEAFF. Combining the CDR3 with reference TRBV29-1 and TRBJ1-1 gives the whole variable domain SAVISQKPSRDICQRGTSLTIQCQVDSQVTMMFWYRQQPGQSLTLIATANQGSEATYESGFVIDKFPISRPNLTFSTLTVSNMSPEDSSIYLCSVEVYRGLGTEAFFGQGTRLTVV.

This chain uses TRBV5-1 with TRBJ2-1; D possibly corresponds to TRBD2 (5 bases). This CDR3 contains 15 residues. The germline CDR1 and CDR2 sequences are SGHRS and YFSETQ. With 0 bases removed from V and 7 bases from J, the gap between germline ends came to 14 bases. The CDR3 loop reads CASSLEDLGGNEQFF. The DNA for the CDR3 is TGCGCCAGCAGCTTGGAGGACCTAGGAGGTAATGAGCAGTTCTTC.

The chain joins TRBV5-8 to TRBJ1-5; TRBD1 agrees at 10 bases. V shed 5 bases and J 3 bases; nucleotides not matched to a gene: 8. This CDR3 is built from 16 residues. The germline V gene encodes CDR1 SGHTS and CDR2 YDEGEE. Here the CDR3 DNA reads TGTGCCAGCAGGTCGCGGGACAGGGGCCTCAATCAGCCCCAGCATTTT. Residues: CASRSRDRGLNQPQHF.

The chain recombines TRBV5-5 with TRBJ2-2; TRBD1 matches at 7 bases. The CDR3 covers 12 residues. Per the germline V gene, CDR1 is SGHKS and CDR2 is YYEKEE (reference sequence). V shed 3 bases, J shed 11 bases, and the junction held 4 bases outside the gene matches. CDR3 nucleotides: TGTGCCAGCAGCTGGGACAGCATAGAGCTGTTTTTT. The encoded protein is CASSWDSIELFF.

The rearrangement joins TRBV9 to TRBJ2-5; 7 bases line up with TRBD2. The germline V gene has CDR1 SGDLS and CDR2 YYNGEE. Trimming removed 1 base from V and 4 bases from J; junction bases left unmatched: 7. The CDR3 spans 15 residues. CDR3: CASSVRPGGRETQYF. The CDR3 bases are TGTGCCAGCAGCGTAAGGCCGGGAGGAAGAGAGACCCAGTACTTC.